The next 13 T cell receptor beta chains were all read from a single sample in a study of the immune and genomic landscape of osteosarcoma. Libraries were prepared by immunoSEQ multiplex PCR; TCRdb keeps only in-frame clonotypes and omits some of them. The sample has roughly 1,400 clones, 55% to 75% seen once. The sequenced sample was metastatic tumor tissue from the lung. The receptors stem from a boy between 10 and 17 years old with osteosarcoma.

V is TRBV9 and J is TRBJ1-6; D gene ambiguous. Per germline, CDR1 SGDLS and CDR2 YYNGEE. Trimming took off 3 bases at V and 8 bases at J, with 9 bases between the two ends. This CDR3 region has 13 residues. The CDR3 protein is CASSAEVDSPLHF. CDR3 DNA sequence: TGTGCCAGCAGCGCCGAAGTCGATTCACCCCTCCACTTT. The full variable domain, in which reference TRBV9 and TRBJ1-6 provide the parts outside the CDR3, is DSGVTQTPKHLITATGQRVTLRCSPRSGDLSVYWYQQSLDQGLQFLIQYYNGEERAKGNILERFSAQQFPDLHSELNLSSLELGDSALYFCASSAEVDSPLHFGNGTRLTVT.

Concerning this clone: The junction does not match germline at one end; this may be a read error. The chain uses TRBV10-3 and TRBJ1-1, with a tentative D call TRBD1 (6 bases). This CDR3 region has 14 residues. The germline V gene encodes CDR1 ENHRY and CDR2 SYGVKD. CDR3 sequence (DNA): TGTGCCATCAGTTCCGGGACAAGGAACACTGGAGCTTTCTTT. This translates into CAISSGTRNTGAFF.

This chain uses TRBV19 with TRBJ1-2, with a possible D match to TRBD1 (5 bases). The CDR3 has 15 amino acids. V shed 3 bases and J shed 2 bases, with 13 bases lying between them. Germline V gene data show CDR1 as LNHDA and CDR2 as SQIVND (reference sequence). CDR3 residues: CASSMRGAGNYGYTF. The CDR3 DNA follows: TGTGCCAGTAGTATGAGGGGCGCTGGAAACTATGGCTACACCTTC.

The rearrangement joins TRBV28 to TRBJ2-5; the match to TRBD2 covers 7 bases. V shed 6 bases and J 6 bases; nucleotides not matched to a gene: 10. CDR3 length equals 14 residues. Germline loops: CDR1 MDHEN, CDR2 SYDVKM. The CDR3 loop reads CASRPQGGSQTQYF. As DNA, the CDR3 is TGTGCCAGCAGACCTCAGGGAGGGTCGCAGACCCAGTACTTC.

This rearrangement joins TRBV7-2 to TRBJ2-7; possible D gene TRBD2, 6 bases. CDR1 and CDR2 (germline): SGHTA, FQGNSA. There are 16 residues in the CDR3. Deletions cut 1 base from V and 3 bases from J, with 16 bases between. The CDR3 sequence: CASSLGPIGGVYEQYF. The CDR3 DNA sequence: TGTGCCAGCAGCTTAGGGCCTATTGGCGGGGTCTACGAGCAGTACTTC.

The table lists this clone with a count of one. V and J are TRBV5-5 and TRBJ2-1; D is unresolved. The CDR3 totals 15 residues. The germline V gene has CDR1 SGHKS and CDR2 YYEKEE (reference sequence). V was trimmed by 0 bases and J by 0 bases, leaving 7 bases between them. CDR3 sequence (DNA): TGTGCCAGCAGCTTGGATCCGAGCTCCTACAATGAGCAGTTCTTC. Its protein product is CASSLDPSSYNEQFF.

The rearrangement joins TRBV2 to TRBJ1-3; D unclear. CDR1 SNHLY and CDR2 FYNNEI come from the germline V gene. V was shortened by 7 bases and J by 0 bases, with 10 bases between the two germline ends. CDR3 length: 14 amino acids. In DNA form, the CDR3 reads TGTGCCAGCACGGGCACACACTCTGGAAACACCATATATTTT. Its translation: CASTGTHSGNTIYF.

The sample holds a few counts of this clone. V usage is TRBV4-3 and J usage is TRBJ2-7; the match to TRBD1 covers 10 bases. CDR3 length: 16 residues. The J segment lost 2 bases and the V segment lost 5 bases, leaving 9 bases of the junction unmatched. The germline V gene encodes CDR1 LGHNA and CDR2 YSLEER. DNA for the CDR3: TGCGCCAGCAGCTTCTCCGGGACAGGGGAAACCTACGAGCAGTACTTC. Translating gives CASSFSGTGETYEQYF.

This chain uses TRBV5-1 with TRBJ1-1, with TRBD1 matching over 11 bases. Trimming at V came to 4 bases and at J to 1 base, leaving 6 bases not matched to a gene. Germline-derived CDR1 and CDR2 are SGHRS and YFSETQ. The CDR3 contains 16 residues. Written as DNA, the CDR3 is TGCGCCAGCAGCATAGGACAGGGGGCGTCGAACACTGAAGCTTTCTTT. Translating gives CASSIGQGASNTEAFF. Variable domain in full (rest from reference TRBV5-1 and TRBJ1-1): KAGVTQTPRYLIKTRGQQVTLSCSPISGHRSVSWYQQTPGQGLQFLFEYFSETQRNKGNFPGRFSGRQFSNSRSEMNVSTLELGDSALYLCASSIGQGASNTEAFFGQGTRLTVV.

V usage is TRBV4-1 and J usage is TRBJ2-7, with D unclear. The CDR3 has 16 residues. The V gene's germline CDR1 is MGHRA and CDR2 YSYEKL. The germline V and J ends were trimmed by 0 bases and 1 base, with 13 bases remaining between them. CDR3 bases: TGCGCCAGCAGCCAAGATTGGCCCGGAACTTCCTACGAGCAGTACTTC. Translation gives CASSQDWPGTSYEQYF.

This rearrangement joins TRBV5-4 to TRBJ2-7; D is perhaps TRBD1 or TRBD2 (6 bases each). The CDR3 spans 13 residues. The V gene lost 4 bases and the J gene lost 2 bases, with 10 bases spanning the gap. CDR1 SGHNT and CDR2 YYREEE come from the germline V gene (reference sequence). CDR3 DNA: TGTGCCAGCAGCCATAGGGGGGCCTACGAGCAGTACTTC. Encoded protein: CASSHRGAYEQYF.

The V call is TRBV7-2, the J call TRBJ1-3; D is ambiguous. In germline, CDR1 is SGHTA, CDR2 FQGNSA. The CDR3 extends over 14 amino acids. With 4 bases removed from V and 0 bases from J, the gap between germline ends came to 7 bases. The CDR3 region is CASSSANSGNTIYF. DNA for the CDR3: TGTGCCAGCAGCTCTGCCAACTCTGGAAACACCATATATTTT.

The CDR3: CASSHGGPYNEQFF. For the CDR3, the DNA is TGTGCCAGCAGCCACGGGGGACCCTACAATGAGCAGTTCTTC. This rearrangement joins TRBV11-1 to TRBJ2-1, with D possibly matching TRBD2 (6 bases). CDR1 SGHAT and CDR2 FQDESV come from the germline V gene (reference sequence). This CDR3 is built from 14 residues. Trimming cost V 5 bases and J 2 bases, with 10 bases left between them.